Each of the 32 T cell receptor beta chains below was sequenced from the same sample in a study of blood T cell repertoires in COVID-19. TCRdb's table, derived via immunoSEQ multiplex PCR, lists solely in-frame clones and lacks some. Among approximately 240,000 clones listed, approximately 86% were seen once. Sequencing was carried out using peripheral blood. These receptor sequences come from a woman in her 30s who had recovered from COVID-19.

This clone appeared a single time. The chain is built from TRBV27 and TRBJ1-5; no clear D. The V gene's germline CDR1 is MNHEY and CDR2 SMNVEV (reference sequence). V shed 3 bases and J shed 4 bases, with 10 bases lying between them. There are 14 residues in the CDR3. The CDR3 protein is CASSLLGINQPQHF. The CDR3 DNA is TGTGCCAGCAGTTTGCTAGGAATAAATCAGCCCCAGCATTTT.

This clone was seen a single time. The V call is TRBV5-1, the J call TRBJ2-6; TRBD1 is a possible D gene (6 bases). CDR3 size: 18 residues. CDR1 and CDR2 (germline): SGHRS, YFSETQ. Trimming pared 4 bases from V and 1 base from J, leaving 18 bases between. This chain's CDR3 is CASSPWTGTTSGANVLTF. CDR3 nucleotide sequence: TGCGCCAGCAGCCCCTGGACCGGGACAACATCTGGGGCCAACGTCCTGACTTTC.

The chain links TRBV7-3 to TRBJ2-1; TRBD2 matches 13 bases. CDR3 size: 16 residues. Germline values: CDR1 SGHTA, CDR2 FQGTGA. V lost 5 bases, J lost 9 bases, and 10 bases stayed unmatched. CDR3 coding DNA: TGTGCCAGCAGCCAAACTAGCGGGGGGGCTGTGGGTGAGCAGTTCTTC. Translation gives CASSQTSGGAVGEQFF.

The chain is built from TRBV7-6 and TRBJ1-1; 9 bases are a match to TRBD1. This CDR3 has 17 residues. CDR1 is SGHVS, CDR2 FNYEAQ, per germline. After removal of 1 base from V and 5 bases from J, the junction contained 11 bases not matched to a gene. The CDR3 protein is CASSLVGQGTRVTEAFF. CDR3 nucleotides: TGTGCCAGCAGCTTAGTAGGACAGGGGACGAGAGTTACTGAAGCTTTCTTT.

This rearrangement joins TRBV9 to TRBJ1-3, with TRBD1 matching over 8 bases. Losses at the gene ends were 0 bases for V and 3 bases for J; bases not matched to a gene: 5. Germline CDR1 and CDR2: SGDLS and YYNGEE. This CDR3 comprises 16 residues. CDR3 sequence reads: CASSVATGGVGNTIYF. CDR3 sequence (DNA): TGTGCCAGCAGCGTAGCCACAGGGGGTGTTGGAAACACCATATATTTT.

The rearrangement uses TRBV11-3 and TRBJ2-1; possible D gene TRBD1, 5 bases. The CDR3 sequence is 15 residues long. V shed 5 bases and J shed 7 bases, with 18 bases lying between them. Germline assignment: CDR1 SGHNT and CDR2 YENEEA. The CDR3 nucleotides are TGTGCCAGCAGCCCCACCCAGGGCAGAAGTAATGAGCAGTTCTTC. Protein: CASSPTQGRSNEQFF.

The chain has TRBV19 and TRBJ1-6, with 8 bases fitting TRBD1. V lost 7 bases, J lost 0 bases, and 11 bases stayed unmatched. This CDR3 has 18 amino acids. The germline V gene encodes CDR1 LNHDA and CDR2 SQIVND (reference sequence). The CDR3 protein is CASTSTGTGSSYNSPLHF. The DNA for the CDR3 is TGTGCCAGTACCTCAACCGGGACAGGAAGCTCCTATAATTCACCCCTCCACTTT.

This clone has a single count. The chain joins TRBV7-9 to TRBJ2-7, with 7 nucleotides matching TRBD2. CDR3 size: 15 residues. V lost 3 bases to trimming and J lost 7 bases; unmatched junction nucleotides: 12. The germline V gene has CDR1 SEHNR and CDR2 FQNEAQ (reference sequence). The CDR3 reads CASSFLLGPGGEQYF. CDR3 bases: TGTGCCAGCAGCTTTCTCCTCGGGCCCGGGGGGGAGCAGTACTTC.

The CDR3 here is CASSYMTEAFF. CDR3 in DNA: TGTGCCAGCAGTTACATGACTGAAGCTTTCTTT. V and J are TRBV6-1 and TRBJ1-1; D gene unclear. The germline gives CDR1 MNHNS, CDR2 SASEGT. Between the trimmed V and J ends, which lost 5 bases and 5 bases, there was a span of 6 bases. The CDR3 spans 11 residues.

V and J are TRBV7-2 and TRBJ1-6; D possibly corresponds to TRBD1 (5 bases). This CDR3 is built from 13 residues. Trimming took 10 bases from V and 4 from J, leaving 11 bases between them. CDR1 is SGHTA and CDR2 is FQGNSA in the germline V gene. Here the CDR3 reads CATRRGYNSPLHF. In DNA form, the CDR3 reads TGTGCCACCCGAAGGGGATATAATTCACCCCTCCACTTT.

The chain uses TRBV20-1 and TRBJ1-3; D call uncertain. Germline V gene sequence: CDR1 DFQATT, CDR2 SNEGSKA (reference sequence). The CDR3 loop spans 8 amino acids. V was pared by 4 bases and J by 13 bases, with 5 bases between. The DNA of the CDR3 is TGCAGTGCTAACGGTATATATTTT. This translates into CSANGIYF.

This chain connects TRBV18 to TRBJ2-2; 9 bases align to TRBD2. The CDR3 is made up of 16 amino acids. Germline assignment: CDR1 KGHSH and CDR2 LQKENI. Germline trimming cut 5 bases from V and 1 base from J; bases unmatched to any gene: 5. The CDR3 sequence: CASSSKTSGNTGELFF. The DNA for the CDR3 is TGTGCCAGCTCATCGAAGACTAGCGGGAACACCGGGGAGCTGTTTTTT.

The chain joins TRBV2 to TRBJ1-1; 7 nucleotides line up with TRBD1. The CDR3 loop spans 14 amino acids. Germline lookup yields CDR1 SNHLY and CDR2 FYNNEI. J lost 8 bases, V lost 2 bases, and 8 bases had no gene match. The CDR3 DNA is TGTGCCAGCAGTGAACTTCTTCCGGACAGGGAAGCTTTCTTT. Translating it yields CASSELLPDREAFF.

J is TRBJ1-3 and V is TRBV7-8; 7 nucleotides align to TRBD1. CDR1 and CDR2 (germline): SGHVS, FQNEAQ. This CDR3 is built from 16 residues. V lost 2 bases, J lost 2 bases, and 6 bases stayed unmatched. The CDR3 DNA is TGTGCCAGCAGCTTATTTGGGACAGCAACTGGAAACACCATATATTTT. Residues: CASSLFGTATGNTIYF.

V and J are TRBV2 and TRBJ2-1; 9 positions agree with TRBD1. After removal of 9 bases from V and 8 bases from J, the junction contained 14 bases not matched to a gene. The CDR3 is 15 residues long. The germline gives CDR1 SNHLY, CDR2 FYNNEI. This CDR3 is CASRPGTGPADEQFF. The DNA of the CDR3 is TGTGCCAGTCGGCCTGGGACAGGGCCCGCGGATGAGCAGTTCTTC.

The chain carries TRBV5-1 and TRBJ2-1, with D perhaps matching TRBD2 (5 bases). Trimming shortened V by 4 bases and J by 3 bases, and 14 bases separated the two germline ends. The CDR3 totals 15 residues. Germline CDR1 and CDR2: SGHRS and YFSETQ. The CDR3 DNA sequence: TGCGCCAGCAGCAAGACCCTGAGCGGCTACAATGAGCAGTTCTTC. Amino acids: CASSKTLSGYNEQFF.

The chain has TRBV11-1 and TRBJ2-1; D perhaps matches TRBD2 (5 bases). V was shortened by 6 bases and J by 0 bases, with 12 bases between the two germline ends. Germline assignment: CDR1 SGHAT and CDR2 FQDESV (reference sequence). The CDR3 runs 15 residues. As DNA, the CDR3 is TGTGCCAGCAGTCTTGAGCGGAGCTCCTACAATGAGCAGTTCTTC. Amino acid sequence: CASSLERSSYNEQFF.

This clone has just one count. This chain uses TRBV7-6 with TRBJ1-2, with D unclear. The V and J ends lost 8 bases and 8 bases respectively, with 15 bases between them. The CDR3 spans 12 residues. CDR1 and CDR2 (germline): SGHVS, FNYEAQ. The CDR3: CASYTPPQGYTF. As DNA, the CDR3 is TGTGCCAGCTATACACCTCCCCAAGGCTACACCTTC.

The chain links TRBV9 to TRBJ1-5; TRBD1 aligns across 7 bases. J gave up 9 bases and V 4 bases, and 13 bases lay outside the gene matches. Germline CDR1 reads SGDLS; CDR2 reads YYNGEE. This CDR3 is 15 amino acids long. CDR3 DNA sequence: TGTGCCAGCAGCACTAGTATCGACAGGGATTCGCCCCAGCATTTT. Amino acid sequence: CASSTSIDRDSPQHF.

The CDR3 DNA is TGTGCCAGCAGCTCAAACAGCCTCAATCAGCCCCAGCATTTT. Its protein is CASSSNSLNQPQHF. J is TRBJ1-5 and V is TRBV7-2; D is unresolved. The CDR3 is 14 residues long. The germline CDR1 and CDR2 sequences are SGHTA and FQGNSA. V lost 4 bases and J lost 3, with 10 bases in between.

The chain is built from TRBV6-2 or TRBV6-3 and TRBJ1-2, with 8 bases matching TRBD1. V lost 6 bases, J lost 9 bases, and 9 bases stayed unmatched. Per the germline V gene, CDR1 is MNHEY and CDR2 is SVGEGT. The CDR3 runs to 13 residues. Written as DNA, the CDR3 is TGTGCCAGCAGCCACGGGACAGGTAGGAGCTACACCTTC. Encoded protein: CASSHGTGRSYTF.

This clone was picked up a small number of times. This chain links TRBV5-1 with TRBJ2-1; the D gene is possibly TRBD1 (5 bases). With 1 base removed from V and 1 base from J, the gap between germline ends came to 6 bases. The germline gives CDR1 SGHRS, CDR2 YFSETQ. The CDR3 totals 14 residues. In DNA, the CDR3 is TGCGCCAGCAGCTTGTCAGGGTCCTACAATGAGCAGTTCTTC. Its translation is CASSLSGSYNEQFF.

This clone was picked up a small number of times. V and J are TRBV9 and TRBJ2-1; maybe TRBD2 (6 bases). The CDR3 extends over 14 amino acids. Germline V gene data show CDR1 as SGDLS and CDR2 as YYNGEE. V lost 3 bases, J lost 5 bases, and 12 bases lay in between. Here the CDR3 DNA reads TGTGCCAGCAGCGAGGCCCCTAGCGACAATGAGCAGTTCTTC. Translation: CASSEAPSDNEQFF.

The V gene is TRBV18, the J gene TRBJ2-7, with 8 bases fitting TRBD2. This CDR3 is built from 13 residues. V trimming: 4 bases; J trimming: 3 bases; junction bases outside the gene matches: 2. The germline V gene encodes CDR1 KGHSH and CDR2 LQKENI. As DNA, the CDR3 is TGTGCCAGCTCACTCGGGACTAGCTACGAGCAGTACTTC. Protein sequence: CASSLGTSYEQYF.

The chain uses TRBV7-9 and TRBJ1-1; no reliable D call. The CDR3 is made up of 14 amino acids. Per the germline V gene, CDR1 is SEHNR and CDR2 is FQNEAQ (reference sequence). The V end was cut by 1 base, the J end by 1 base, with 7 bases between. The CDR3 DNA follows: TGTGCCAGCAGCTTAGTCATCGGGAACACTGAAGCTTTCTTT. As protein: CASSLVIGNTEAFF. Full variable domain (outside the CDR3, taken from reference TRBV7-9 and TRBJ1-1): DTGVSQNPRHKITKRGQNVTFRCDPISEHNRLYWYRQTLGQGPEFLTYFQNEAQLEKSRLLSDRFSAERPKGSFSTLEIQRTEQGDSAMYLCASSLVIGNTEAFFGQGTRLTVV.

The chain uses TRBV12-5 and TRBJ1-6; a weak D match, TRBD1 (5 bases). The CDR3 totals 16 residues. Germline loops: CDR1 LGHNT, CDR2 FRNRAP. Trimming removed 0 bases at V and 6 bases at J, with 12 bases between. The CDR3 DNA follows: TGTGCTAGTGGTTTGGTGCAGGGCGATTCTAATTCACCCCTCCACTTT. This codes for CASGLVQGDSNSPLHF.

The chain recombines TRBV6-5 with TRBJ2-7, with D unresolved. CDR3 length: 13 amino acids. The germline V gene has CDR1 MNHEY and CDR2 SVGAGI. Deletions cut 7 bases from V and 2 bases from J, with 12 bases between. CDR3 protein: CASTDLTAYEQYF. The CDR3 DNA reads TGTGCCAGCACCGACCTAACAGCCTACGAGCAGTACTTC.

This clone was seen just once. The chain employs TRBV21-1 and TRBJ2-1; TRBD2, as called in the table, went unchecked against the DNA. TRBV21-1 is a recognized pseudogene. The CDR3 totals 19 residues. The CDR3 is CASSKEVLADMNSYNEQFF. The CDR3 DNA is TGTGCCAGCAGCAAAGAGGTACTAGCGGACATGAACTCCTACAATGAGCAGTTCTTC.

The genes are TRBV2 and TRBJ2-3, with 10 bases aligning to TRBD1. J was trimmed by 13 bases and V by 4 bases; bases with no gene match: 5. The germline gives CDR1 SNHLY, CDR2 FYNNEI. This CDR3 spans 12 amino acids. CDR3 DNA: TGTGCCAGCAGTGGACAGGGGGCGGGAGAGTATTTT. This gives the protein CASSGQGAGEYF.

The chain recombines TRBV19 with TRBJ2-1; 8 bases are a match to TRBD1. Germline values: CDR1 LNHDA, CDR2 SQIVND (reference sequence). Germline trimming cut 10 bases from V and 10 bases from J; bases unmatched to any gene: 12. There are 13 residues in the CDR3. CDR3 in DNA: TGTGCCACCACACCTTCGACAGGGGTCGAGCAGTTCTTC. Encoded protein: CATTPSTGVEQFF.

The gene calls are TRBV30 and TRBJ2-2; TRBD1 matches 9 bases. The CDR3 loop spans 15 amino acids. J gave up 5 bases and V 8 bases, and 12 bases lay outside the gene matches. Looked up from germline, CDR1 is GTSNPN and CDR2 is SVGIG (reference sequence). For the CDR3, the DNA is TGTGCCCGCAAACACGGGGACAGGGCAACCGGGGAGCTGTTTTTT. Its protein product is CARKHGDRATGELFF. Together with reference TRBV30 and TRBJ2-2, the CDR3 gives the full variable domain: SQTIHQWPATLVQPVGSPLSLECTVEGTSNPNLYWYRQAAGRGLQLLFYSVGIGQISSEVPQNLSASRPQDRQFILSSKKLLLSDSGFYLCARKHGDRATGELFFGEGSRLTVL.

The chain employs TRBV6-2 or TRBV6-3 and TRBJ2-5, with 10 positions matching TRBD1. The germline V gene has CDR1 MNHEY and CDR2 SVGEGT. The J segment lost 2 bases and the V segment lost 5 bases, leaving 8 bases of the junction unmatched. CDR3 length: 16 amino acids. The CDR3 sequence is CASSPDRGALQETQYF. For the CDR3, the DNA is TGTGCCAGCAGTCCGGACAGGGGGGCCCTACAAGAGACCCAGTACTTC.